The 23 T cell receptor beta chains below all came from one sample that was sequenced in a study of blood T cells in healthy people across ages (dated by TCRdb to between 2015 and 2017). Libraries were constructed by 5' RACE. These reads were obtained on an Illumina HiSeq 2500. The second PCR ran for roughly 6 to 11 cycles and used a J-beta primer mix along with a sample-barcoded 5' primer. TCRdb trimmed the raw reads at Q25, called clones with MiXCR and kept productive beta chains. Records with the same CDR3 protein are collapsed into one entry carrying the most frequent genes and DNA. The sample yields around 990,000 distinct CDR3 sequences; 35% to 40% were counted once. The ten largest account for over 10% of the sample. The material sequenced was blood. These receptors all stem from a man aged 18-30 years in good health.

V usage is TRBV27 and J usage is TRBJ1-5, with D unresolved. CDR3 size: 15 residues. The V end was cut by 8 bases, the J end by 5 bases, with 19 bases between. Germline V lookup: CDR1 MNHEY, CDR2 SMNVEV (reference sequence). The CDR3 region has the DNA TGTGCCAGCGGAGAGCGGGCAGACTATGATCAGCCCCAGCATTTT. Residues: CASGERADYDQPQHF.

The CDR3 loop is CAISEGQGDGELFF. As DNA, the CDR3 is TGTGCCATCAGTGAAGGACAGGGTGACGGGGAGCTGTTTTTT. V gene TRBV10-3 combines with J gene TRBJ2-2; 8 positions match TRBD1. This CDR3 contains 14 residues. J gave up 7 bases and V 3 bases, and 4 bases lay outside the gene matches. Germline CDR1 and CDR2: ENHRY and SYGVKD.

The chain recombines TRBV7-2 with TRBJ2-1, with a possible D match to TRBD1 (5 bases). With 2 bases removed from V and 6 bases from J, the gap between germline ends came to 14 bases. In germline, CDR1 is SGHTA, CDR2 FQGNSA. This CDR3 has 15 residues. This chain's CDR3 is CASSLWGSTGNEQFF. In nucleotides, the CDR3 is TGTGCCAGCAGCTTATGGGGCTCCACGGGCAATGAGCAGTTCTTC.

This clonotype was observed a few times. The chain is built from TRBV5-4 and TRBJ2-1, with D perhaps matching TRBD2 (6 bases). CDR3 size: 14 residues. V lost 4 bases and J 3 bases, leaving 11 bases between the germline ends. Germline assignment: CDR1 SGHNT and CDR2 YYREEE (reference sequence). For the CDR3, the DNA is TGTGCCAGCAGCCTGCGGGGCCGCTACAATGAGCAGTTCTTC. Translating gives CASSLRGRYNEQFF.

The CDR3 nucleotides are TGTGCCAGCAGCGTCCCACTAGCGGGGGGCGACAATGAGCAGTTCTTC. Translated: CASSVPLAGGDNEQFF. The chain links TRBV9 to TRBJ2-1, with 12 bases matching TRBD2. Germline trimming cut 2 bases from V and 5 bases from J; bases unmatched to any gene: 5. The germline CDR1 and CDR2 sequences are SGDLS and YYNGEE. The CDR3 loop spans 16 amino acids.

This chain joins TRBV7-9 and TRBJ1-6; no clear D gene. Germline lookup yields CDR1 SEHNR and CDR2 FQNEAQ (reference sequence). The V end was cut by 4 bases, the J end by 0 bases, with 4 bases between. The CDR3 has 14 residues. The CDR3 region is CASSSHSYNSPLHF. CDR3 DNA: TGTGCCAGCAGCTCTCACTCCTATAATTCACCCCTCCACTTT. Complete variable domain (other parts from reference TRBV7-9 and TRBJ1-6): DTGVSQNPRHKITKRGQNVTFRCDPISEHNRLYWYRQTLGQGPEFLTYFQNEAQLEKSRLLSDRFSAERPKGSFSTLEIQRTEQGDSAMYLCASSSHSYNSPLHFGNGTRLTVT.

The rearrangement joins TRBV6-2 or TRBV6-3 to TRBJ1-4, with D unclear. Trimming removed 7 bases at V and 0 bases at J, with 18 bases between. The CDR3 is made up of 17 amino acids. Per germline, CDR1 MNHEY and CDR2 SVGEGT. In DNA, the CDR3 is TGTGCCAGCATCGCAGCAAAGCGCCATGCAACTAATGAAAAACTGTTTTTT. Its translation is CASIAAKRHATNEKLFF.

V gene TRBV20-1 combines with J gene TRBJ1-2, with 8 positions matching TRBD1. The CDR3 has 17 residues. Germline CDR1 DFQATT, CDR2 SNEGSKA (reference sequence). Germline trimming cut 5 bases from V and 3 bases from J; bases unmatched to any gene: 17. In DNA form, the CDR3 reads TGCAGTGCTGCCTCCGGGACAGGCCGAAGTGGTGACTATGGCTACACCTTC. Its translation: CSAASGTGRSGDYGYTF.

The V and J genes are TRBV20-1 and TRBJ1-1; a possible D gene is TRBD1 (5 bases). The ends were cut back, 6 bases at V and 4 bases at J, with 21 bases in the middle. CDR3 length: 15 amino acids. CDR1 is DFQATT and CDR2 is SNEGSKA in the germline V gene (reference sequence). The CDR3 is CSAIEAAGGITEAFF. CDR3 nucleotides: TGCAGTGCCATAGAGGCGGCGGGGGGAATCACTGAAGCTTTCTTT.

This rearrangement joins TRBV20-1 to TRBJ2-1; D might be TRBD1 (6 bases). V lost 5 bases, J lost 10 bases, and 12 bases lay in between. This CDR3 has 11 amino acids. Germline CDR1 reads DFQATT; CDR2 reads SNEGSKA (reference sequence). For the CDR3, the DNA is TGCAGTGCTTACAGGGTCCTCGAGCAGTTCTTC. Protein product: CSAYRVLEQFF.

This chain joins TRBV5-6 and TRBJ2-1; 8 bases map to TRBD1. The CDR3 runs to 13 residues. Trimming at V came to 1 base and at J to 8 bases, leaving 2 bases not matched to a gene. In germline, CDR1 is SGHDT, CDR2 YYEEEE. The CDR3, as DNA: TGTGCCAGCAGCTTGACAGGGGGTGATGAGCAGTTCTTC. It is translated as CASSLTGGDEQFF.

The chain joins TRBV4-3 to TRBJ1-5; D is perhaps TRBD1 (5 bases). CDR3 length equals 17 residues. V was pared by 0 bases and J by 3 bases, with 15 bases between. CDR1 LGHNA and CDR2 YSLEER come from the germline V gene. This chain's CDR3 is CASSQDPGRTLNQPQHF. Here the CDR3 DNA reads TGCGCCAGCAGCCAAGACCCCGGACGGACACTCAATCAGCCCCAGCATTTT.

The chain carries TRBV7-2 and TRBJ1-5; TRBD1 might be the D (5 bases). CDR3 length: 14 amino acids. Germline CDR1 SGHTA, CDR2 FQGNSA. With 4 bases removed from V and 3 bases from J, the gap between germline ends came to 10 bases. The CDR3, as DNA: TGTGCCAGCAGCTGGCAGGGTTCCAATCAGCCCCAGCATTTT. It yields the protein CASSWQGSNQPQHF.

The CDR3 reads CASRGRDTEAFF. CDR3 sequence (DNA): TGTGCCAGCAGGGGACGAGACACTGAAGCTTTCTTT. The rearrangement uses TRBV28 and TRBJ1-1, with D perhaps matching TRBD1 (5 bases). The CDR3 runs 12 residues. Germline CDR1 reads MDHEN; CDR2 reads SYDVKM. V shed 6 bases and J shed 3 bases, with 8 bases lying between them.

V usage is TRBV20-1 and J usage is TRBJ2-2; no definite D call. Trimming took off 3 bases at V and 1 base at J, with 6 bases between the two ends. This CDR3 comprises 13 residues. The germline gives CDR1 DFQATT, CDR2 SNEGSKA (reference sequence). In DNA form, the CDR3 reads TGCAGTGCTAGGACTGGGAACACCGGGGAGCTGTTTTTT. Translating gives CSARTGNTGELFF.

CDR3: CASSQATADYEQYF. DNA of the CDR3: TGCGCCAGCAGCCAAGCGACAGCAGACTACGAGCAGTACTTC. The genes are TRBV4-3 and TRBJ2-7, with D perhaps matching TRBD1 (5 bases). Germline V CDR1 and CDR2: LGHNA, YSLEER. V shed 1 base and J shed 3 bases, with 10 bases lying between them. The CDR3 loop spans 14 amino acids.

The chain is built from TRBV6-6 and TRBJ2-3, with 12 positions matching TRBD2. This CDR3 comprises 17 residues. Trimming at V came to 6 bases and at J to 0 bases, leaving 7 bases not matched to a gene. Germline V CDR1 and CDR2: MNHNY, SVGAGI (reference sequence). For the CDR3, the DNA is TGTGCCAGCAGCAGACTAGCGGGGGCCTCTAGCACAGATACGCAGTATTTT. It is translated as CASSRLAGASSTDTQYF.

This clonotype was counted only a few times. The chain is built from TRBV7-2 and TRBJ2-7, with D unresolved. This CDR3 contains 13 residues. V lost 5 bases and J 3 bases, leaving 11 bases between the germline ends. Germline V gene data show CDR1 as SGHTA and CDR2 as FQGNSA. The CDR3: CASSPVRHYEQYF. The CDR3 DNA is TGTGCCAGCAGCCCGGTTAGGCACTACGAGCAGTACTTC.

This chain connects TRBV4-2 to TRBJ2-1, with D uncertain. V shed 0 bases and J shed 0 bases, with 9 bases lying between them. From germline, CDR1 is LGHNA and CDR2 YNFKEQ. There are 16 residues in the CDR3. The CDR3, as DNA: TGTGCCAGCAGCCAAGACTACCTGAGCTCCTACAATGAGCAGTTCTTC. It codes for CASSQDYLSSYNEQFF.

The V call is TRBV12-3 or TRBV12-4, the J call TRBJ2-2, with D perhaps TRBD1 (6 bases). V shed 6 bases and J shed 0 bases, with 20 bases lying between them. This CDR3 contains 18 residues. The CDR3 DNA reads TGTGCCAGCAGGGTAGAAATAGGGACATCAGCGAACACCGGGGAGCTGTTTTTT. It specifies CASRVEIGTSANTGELFF.

The CDR3 coding sequence is TGTGCCATCAGTGAGTCTCGAGGAAAGCAGTTCTTC. Residues: CAISESRGKQFF. The chain combines TRBV10-3 with TRBJ2-1; unclear D gene. V was cut by 0 bases and J by 11 bases, with 8 bases left in between. Per germline, CDR1 ENHRY and CDR2 SYGVKD. The CDR3 runs to 12 residues.

This clonotype has only a few counts. The V and J genes are TRBV11-2 and TRBJ2-5; no clear D. Trimming pared 5 bases from V and 7 bases from J, leaving 23 bases between. The CDR3 is 16 amino acids. Germline values: CDR1 SGHAT, CDR2 FQNNGV. CDR3 sequence: CASSPIRRSEKWTQYF. CDR3 nucleotide sequence: TGTGCCAGCAGCCCCATTAGGCGTTCCGAGAAGTGGACCCAGTACTTC.

This clonotype was seen more than once but under ten times. The chain carries TRBV20-1 and TRBJ1-4; D gene ambiguous. The CDR3 consists of 12 residues. Germline values: CDR1 DFQATT, CDR2 SNEGSKA (reference sequence). V lost 0 bases, J lost 8 bases, and 7 bases lay in between. Here the CDR3 DNA reads TGCAGTGCTAGAGACACTATAGAAAAACTGTTTTTT. Translated, it gives CSARDTIEKLFF.